Shown below are 4 T cell receptor beta chains from a single sample sequenced in a study of CD8+ T cells in alopecia areata. cDNA prepared by RNA extraction and subsequent reverse transcription served as the template for sequencing. Clones were read by immunoSEQ multiplex PCR, and TCRdb kept only the in-frame ones, dropping some. Of tens of thousands of clones in the sample, about 70% are singletons; the top ten hold roughly 17%. Treatment noted: oral pan-JAK inhibitor, 5-10 mg twice daily. The sample in question was CD8+ T cells sorted from blood, obtained at week 44, from a patient treated with tofacitinib. These receptors came from a human donor with alopecia areata.

V and J are TRBV30 and TRBJ2-2; D possibly corresponds to TRBD2 (7 bases). V lost 8 bases and J 4 bases, leaving 14 bases between the germline ends. The CDR3 runs 13 residues. Germline values: CDR1 GTSNPN, CDR2 SVGIG (reference sequence). CDR3: CARGGRSTGELFF. DNA of the CDR3: TGTGCCAGGGGGGGGAGGAGCACCGGGGAGCTGTTTTTT.

The J gene is TRBJ1-2, the V gene TRBV18; perhaps TRBD1 as D (5 bases). The CDR3 is made up of 14 amino acids. From germline, CDR1 is KGHSH and CDR2 LQKENI. The V gene lost 0 bases and the J gene lost 3 bases, with 8 bases spanning the gap. The CDR3 DNA is TGTGCCAGCTCACCACCGAAACAGGACTATGGCTACACCTTC. Translated: CASSPPKQDYGYTF.

The V call is TRBV5-6, the J call TRBJ2-1; D could derive from TRBD1 or TRBD2 (6 bases each). The CDR3 is 14 amino acids. The germline gives CDR1 SGHDT, CDR2 YYEEEE. Trimming pared 5 bases from V and 0 bases from J, leaving 9 bases between. In DNA form, the CDR3 reads TGTGCCAGCAGTCCGGGGGCCTCCTACAATGAGCAGTTCTTC. Translation gives CASSPGASYNEQFF.

V and J are TRBV4-3 and TRBJ2-3, with D possibly matching TRBD2 (6 bases). The CDR3 covers 16 residues. The V end was cut by 8 bases, the J end by 1 base, with 19 bases between. CDR1 and CDR2 from the germline V gene are LGHNA and YSLEER. The DNA of the CDR3 is TGCGCCAGCCCCTCCCACCCGGGACTTTGCACAGATACGCAGTATTTT. This encodes CASPSHPGLCTDTQYF.